The next 24 T cell receptor beta chains were all read from a single sample in a study of CD8 T cell repertoires and HIV-1 epitope variants. Using immunoSEQ multiplex PCR, the repertoire was profiled, and TCRdb retains in-frame clones only, with some absent. The data contain over 5,000 clones, 55% to 70% of them singletons. These receptors have no known antigen. The sequencing input was cultured CD8+ T cells derived from PBMCs. The receptors originated from a male donor with HIV.

V usage is TRBV9 and J usage is TRBJ2-7; D possibly corresponds to TRBD1 (5 bases). Germline values: CDR1 SGDLS, CDR2 YYNGEE. The CDR3 runs to 13 residues. V was shortened by 2 bases and J by 2 bases, with 8 bases between the two germline ends. Here the CDR3 reads CASSVDITYEQYF. CDR3 nucleotide sequence: TGTGCCAGCAGCGTGGACATAACCTACGAGCAGTACTTC.

J is TRBJ2-1 and V is TRBV5-1, with D unclear. V lost 0 bases, J lost 3 bases, and 4 bases lay in between. CDR3 length: 13 residues. In germline, CDR1 is SGHRS, CDR2 YFSETQ. The CDR3: CASSLGVYNEQFF. The DNA of the CDR3 is TGCGCCAGCAGCTTGGGTGTCTACAATGAGCAGTTCTTC. The full variable domain, its missing parts supplied by reference TRBV5-1 and TRBJ2-1, is KAGVTQTPRYLIKTRGQQVTLSCSPISGHRSVSWYQQTPGQGLQFLFEYFSETQRNKGNFPGRFSGRQFSNSRSEMNVSTLELGDSALYLCASSLGVYNEQFFGPGTRLTVL.

The chain is built from TRBV28 and TRBJ1-2; no firm D call. Deletions cut 2 bases from V and 0 bases from J, with 10 bases between. The CDR3 totals 15 residues. Germline V gene lookup returns CDR1 MDHEN and CDR2 SYDVKM. The CDR3 reads CASSLVTEANYGYTF. The CDR3 bases are TGTGCCAGCAGTTTAGTCACGGAGGCTAACTATGGCTACACCTTC.

This clone was observed a handful of times. V is TRBV6-5 and J is TRBJ2-6; D is uncertain. Trimming shortened V by 0 bases and J by 0 bases, and 3 bases separated the two germline ends. Germline CDR1 reads MNHEY; CDR2 reads SVGAGI. The CDR3 is 15 residues long. CDR3: CASSYSFSGANVLTF. For the CDR3, the DNA is TGTGCCAGCAGTTACTCCTTCTCTGGGGCCAACGTCCTGACTTTC.

This chain connects TRBV5-1 to TRBJ1-2; a weak D match, TRBD1 (6 bases). CDR3 size: 14 residues. V lost 6 bases and J 2 bases, leaving 14 bases between the germline ends. Germline-derived CDR1 and CDR2 are SGHRS and YFSETQ. Here the CDR3 reads CASNVQTGNYGYTF. The CDR3 DNA is TGCGCCAGCAACGTTCAGACAGGCAACTATGGCTACACCTTC.

The chain is built from TRBV15 and TRBJ1-4; D is ambiguous. V lost 1 base and J lost 0, with 6 bases in between. Germline V gene lookup returns CDR1 LNHNV and CDR2 YYDKDF (reference sequence). The CDR3 loop spans 15 amino acids. CDR3 amino acids: CATSRVGSTNEKLFF. CDR3 in DNA: TGTGCCACCAGCAGAGTGGGGTCAACTAATGAAAAACTGTTTTTT.

The chain combines TRBV28 with TRBJ1-2; weak D call: TRBD1 (6 bases). There are 16 residues in the CDR3. The germline V gene has CDR1 MDHEN and CDR2 SYDVKM. V was shortened by 5 bases and J by 7 bases, with 23 bases between the two germline ends. Written as DNA, the CDR3 is TGTGCCAGCAGTGCGCCCAACGTGGACAGCCTCAGTGGCTACACCTTC. Protein sequence: CASSAPNVDSLSGYTF.

The chain carries TRBV5-4 and TRBJ2-7; D not certain. Per the germline V gene, CDR1 is SGHNT and CDR2 is YYREEE (reference sequence). CDR3 size: 14 residues. The ends were cut back, 0 bases at V and 2 bases at J, with 9 bases in the middle. The CDR3 DNA reads as TGTGCCAGCAGCTTGGAGGTAGGGACCTACGAGCAGTACTTC. This translates into CASSLEVGTYEQYF.

This chain uses TRBV7-9 with TRBJ1-4, with 7 nucleotides matching TRBD1. The trim removed 2 bases at V and 7 bases at J, leaving 7 bases unmatched. The CDR3 runs to 15 residues. Germline values: CDR1 SEHNR, CDR2 FQNEAQ (reference sequence). The CDR3 here is CASSLNAGGVEKLFF. In DNA form, the CDR3 reads TGTGCCAGCAGCTTAAATGCAGGGGGAGTTGAAAAACTGTTTTTT.

V and J are TRBV19 and TRBJ2-5; TRBD2 matches 7 bases. The CDR3 runs 15 residues. Unmatched junction bases numbered 8, after V lost 5 bases and J lost 2 bases. Looked up from germline, CDR1 is LNHDA and CDR2 is SQIVND (reference sequence). The CDR3 region is CASSLGEGRQETQYF. The CDR3 coding sequence is TGTGCCAGTAGTCTGGGGGAGGGTCGTCAAGAGACCCAGTACTTC.

There are a few counts of this clone. The chain uses TRBV13 and TRBJ1-2, with 7 bases that match TRBD1. From germline, CDR1 is PRHDT and CDR2 FYEKMQ (reference sequence). The J segment lost 8 bases and the V segment lost 6 bases, leaving 18 bases of the junction unmatched. CDR3 length equals 16 residues. CDR3 in DNA: TGTGCCAGCAGTCAAGCCGACAGGGATAGAAAGGGAGGCTACACCTTC. This translates into CASSQADRDRKGGYTF.

The chain employs TRBV10-1 and TRBJ1-1, with D hard to call. The germline gives CDR1 WNHNN, CDR2 SYGVQD (reference sequence). CDR3 length: 13 amino acids. The V and J ends lost 7 bases and 4 bases respectively, with 13 bases between them. The CDR3 sequence: CASNSKRATEAFF. DNA for the CDR3: TGCGCCAGCAATTCTAAACGGGCCACTGAAGCTTTCTTT.

The gene calls are TRBV30 and TRBJ1-2; D gene ambiguous. The CDR3 covers 14 residues. CDR1 and CDR2 (germline): GTSNPN, SVGIG (reference sequence). V was pared by 7 bases and J by 6 bases, with 21 bases between. The CDR3 bases are TGTGCCTCCGCCGCCTCCCGTCTTCGACATGGCTACACCTTC. It codes for CASAASRLRHGYTF.

V and J are TRBV30 and TRBJ1-1; TRBD1 aligns across 7 bases. V dropped 2 bases and J dropped 5; count of bases not matched to a gene: 8. This CDR3 contains 14 residues. Germline values: CDR1 GTSNPN, CDR2 SVGIG (reference sequence). CDR3 protein: CAWSQTGEGTEAFF. CDR3 DNA sequence: TGTGCCTGGAGTCAAACAGGGGAGGGGACTGAAGCTTTCTTT. Filled out from reference TRBV30 and TRBJ1-1, the complete variable domain reads SQTIHQWPATLVQPVGSPLSLECTVEGTSNPNLYWYRQAAGRGLQLLFYSVGIGQISSEVPQNLSASRPQDRQFILSSKKLLLSDSGFYLCAWSQTGEGTEAFFGQGTRLTVV.

The chain recombines TRBV11-1 with TRBJ2-1; maybe TRBD1 (6 bases). The CDR3 contains 16 residues. CDR1 is SGHAT and CDR2 is FQDESV in the germline V gene (reference sequence). V lost 3 bases and J lost 4, with 16 bases in between. The CDR3 here is CASSFRPGHLYNEQFF. CDR3 coding DNA: TGTGCCAGCAGCTTTCGACCGGGACACCTATACAATGAGCAGTTCTTC.

The chain employs TRBV30 and TRBJ1-5; perhaps TRBD1 as D (5 bases). The germline V gene has CDR1 GTSNPN and CDR2 SVGIG (reference sequence). V lost 3 bases and J 4 bases, leaving 16 bases between the germline ends. The CDR3 consists of 15 residues. This CDR3 reads CAWRGIGDSNQPQHF. The CDR3 bases are TGTGCCTGGAGGGGGATAGGAGACAGTAATCAGCCCCAGCATTTT.

This rearrangement joins TRBV5-6 to TRBJ2-2; D is undetermined. The ends were cut back, 4 bases at V and 0 bases at J, with 4 bases in the middle. CDR3 length: 13 residues. Germline loops: CDR1 SGHDT, CDR2 YYEEEE. CDR3 DNA: TGTGCCAGCAGCCCCGCGAACACCGGGGAGCTGTTTTTT. It specifies CASSPANTGELFF. The full variable domain, completed using reference TRBV5-6 and TRBJ2-2, is DAGVTQSPTHLIKTRGQQVTLRCSPKSGHDTVSWYQQALGQGPQFIFQYYEEEERQRGNFPDRFSGHQFPNYSSELNVNALLLGDSALYLCASSPANTGELFFGEGSRLTVL.

CDR3 DNA sequence: TGCGCCAGCAGTGAGTTGGAACTTTACACTGAAGCTTTCTTT. Translated, it gives CASSELELYTEAFF. The J gene is TRBJ1-1, the V gene TRBV10-2; D uncertain. CDR1 WSHSY and CDR2 SAAADI come from the germline V gene. V was trimmed by 1 base and J by 3 bases, leaving 9 bases between them. This CDR3 has 14 amino acids.

V gene TRBV7-9 combines with J gene TRBJ2-1, with 10 bases identical to TRBD1. V trimming: 3 bases; J trimming: 4 bases; junction bases outside the gene matches: 3. CDR3 length: 15 amino acids. In germline, CDR1 is SEHNR, CDR2 FQNEAQ (reference sequence). This CDR3 reads CASSFPGQGYNEQFF. The CDR3 region has the DNA TGTGCCAGCAGCTTCCCGGGACAGGGGTACAATGAGCAGTTCTTC.

This clone was seen just once. The CDR3 sequence is CASSYSDRGYGYTF. CDR3 bases: TGTGCCAGCAGTTACTCTGACAGGGGCTATGGCTACACCTTC. The chain combines TRBV6-6 with TRBJ1-2; the match to TRBD1 covers 8 bases. After removal of 0 bases from V and 4 bases from J, the junction contained 1 base not matched to a gene. Germline CDR1 MNHNY, CDR2 SVGAGI (reference sequence). The CDR3 sequence is 14 residues long.

The V and J genes are TRBV4-1 and TRBJ1-5; 7 bases line up with TRBD1. Unmatched junction bases numbered 5, after V lost 1 base and J lost 5 bases. The CDR3 loop spans 15 amino acids. Germline V CDR1 and CDR2: MGHRA, YSYEKL. CDR3: CASSQGGTADQPQHF. DNA for the CDR3: TGCGCCAGCAGCCAAGGAGGGACAGCTGATCAGCCCCAGCATTTT.

V and J are TRBV4-2 and TRBJ2-1; D not certain. The CDR3 totals 12 residues. Trimming stripped 1 base from V and 7 bases from J, with 5 bases between. The germline gives CDR1 LGHNA, CDR2 YNFKEQ. CDR3 sequence: CASSQGGNEQFF. In DNA form, the CDR3 reads TGTGCCAGCAGCCAAGGGGGAAATGAGCAGTTCTTC.

This sequence joins TRBV7-2 and TRBJ2-3, with D unresolved. The length of the CDR3 is 14 residues. V gave up 5 bases and J gave up 1 base, with 10 bases separating them. Germline-derived CDR1 and CDR2 are SGHTA and FQGNSA. The CDR3 DNA sequence: TGTGCCAGCAGCCGCCCCGAGGGCACAGATACGCAGTATTTT. Residues: CASSRPEGTDTQYF.

The V and J genes are TRBV7-9 and TRBJ2-2; unclear D gene. Germline lookup yields CDR1 SEHNR and CDR2 FQNEAQ (reference sequence). The CDR3 length is 15 residues. V lost 4 bases, J lost 1 base, and 10 bases lay in between. CDR3 amino acids: CASSSDGRNTGELFF. CDR3 coding DNA: TGTGCCAGCAGCTCTGACGGACGGAACACCGGGGAGCTGTTTTTT.